The 12 T cell receptor beta chains presented below share a single source sample, sequenced in a study of control samples from healthy donors and cancer patients (dated by TCRdb to between 2020 and 2021). Receptor libraries were prepared by the immunoSEQ multiplex PCR assay. Sourced from immuneACCESS, this table was stored by TCRdb with only in-frame sequences that have V and J called. A share of the clones is absent; for the studies checked, an unresolved V gene accounts for under half, and the remainder has no known explanation. Within this sample are 150,000 to 200,000 clones, with around nine tenths of them counted one time only. The ten biggest clones cover roughly 1.3% of the sample. Sequenced sample: blood. The receptors were gathered from a man aged 25 to 40 in good health.

The V gene is TRBV5-1, the J gene TRBJ2-7, with D unresolved. Trimming took 1 base from V and 12 from J, leaving 20 bases between them. CDR1 SGHRS and CDR2 YFSETQ come from the germline V gene. The CDR3 runs 14 residues. CDR3 loop: CASSLSGRWSRRYF. The CDR3 bases are TGCGCCAGCAGCTTGTCCGGTAGGTGGTCCAGACGGTACTTC.

This chain links TRBV27 with TRBJ1-1; TRBD1 matches at 11 bases. Germline loops: CDR1 MNHEY, CDR2 SMNVEV (reference sequence). J lost 12 bases, V lost 3 bases, and 6 bases had no gene match. This CDR3 contains 13 residues. In DNA form, the CDR3 reads TGTGCCAGCAGTTTGGACAGGGGGCGAGTGACTTTCTTT. This gives the protein CASSLDRGRVTFF.

The V call is TRBV7-9, the J call TRBJ2-1; TRBD2 aligns across 9 bases. CDR1 and CDR2 (germline): SEHNR, FQNEAQ (reference sequence). The CDR3 totals 14 residues. V gave up 1 base and J gave up 9 bases; unmatched junction bases: 4. The DNA for the CDR3 is TGTGCCAGCAGCTTAGTGGCGGGAGGGACTGAGCAGTTCTTC. Protein product: CASSLVAGGTEQFF. The whole variable domain, remainder taken from reference TRBV7-9 and TRBJ2-1, is DTGVSQNPRHKITKRGQNVTFRCDPISEHNRLYWYRQTLGQGPEFLTYFQNEAQLEKSRLLSDRFSAERPKGSFSTLEIQRTEQGDSAMYLCASSLVAGGTEQFFGPGTRLTVL.

This clone was detected once. This chain connects TRBV7-9 to TRBJ2-7, with D uncertain. CDR1 and CDR2 from the germline V gene are SEHNR and FQNEAQ (reference sequence). The CDR3 has 12 amino acids. Deletions cut 5 bases from V and 6 bases from J, with 11 bases between. CDR3 sequence (DNA): TGTGCCAGCAGCCTCAGCCCCGGCGAGCAGTACTTC. Its translation: CASSLSPGEQYF.

In regard to this clone: This sample includes further DNA sequences coding for the same CDR3. The DNA for the CDR3 is TGTGCCAGCAGTTACTCCACCCAGACCCAGTACTTC. Protein product: CASSYSTQTQYF. The chain has TRBV6-2 or TRBV6-3 and TRBJ2-5, with D hard to call. The CDR3 is 12 residues long. Between the trimmed V and J ends, which lost 0 bases and 6 bases, there was a span of 5 bases. Per the germline V gene, CDR1 is MNHEY and CDR2 is SVGEGT.

To note about this clone: The sample holds other DNA sequences that translate to the same CDR3. The chain recombines TRBV7-6 with TRBJ2-5; TRBD2 agrees at 10 bases. CDR1 is SGHVS, CDR2 FNYEAQ, per germline. CDR3 length: 15 residues. Trimming cost V 1 base and J 2 bases; bases outside gene matches: 1. The CDR3 sequence is CASSLGTSGQETQYF. As DNA, the CDR3 is TGTGCCAGCAGCTTAGGGACTAGCGGACAAGAGACCCAGTACTTC. Looking up the rest from reference TRBV7-6 and TRBJ2-5 gives the full variable domain: GAGVSQSPRYKVTKRGQDVALRCDPISGHVSLYWYRQALGQGPEFLTYFNYEAQQDKSGLPNDRFSAERPEGSISTLTIQRTEQRDSAMYRCASSLGTSGQETQYFGPGTRLLVL.

The chain joins TRBV7-3 to TRBJ1-6; 7 positions match TRBD1. Losses at the gene ends were 4 bases for V and 5 bases for J; bases not matched to a gene: 2. The CDR3 loop spans 14 amino acids. Germline CDR1 is SGHTA and CDR2 is FQGTGA. Written as DNA, the CDR3 is TGTGCCAGCAGCTCGGGACAGAATAATTCACCCCTCCACTTT. Protein sequence: CASSSGQNNSPLHF.

The chain employs TRBV18 and TRBJ1-2; possibly TRBD1 for D (5 bases). Trimming cost V 2 bases and J 4 bases, with 8 bases left between them. The CDR3 consists of 13 residues. CDR1 KGHSH and CDR2 LQKENI come from the germline V gene. CDR3 bases: TGTGCCAGCTCACCATCTGACAGCTATGGCTACACCTTC. Residues: CASSPSDSYGYTF.

V is TRBV29-1 and J is TRBJ1-2; the D is unclear. V was shortened by 2 bases and J by 8 bases, with 12 bases between the two germline ends. CDR3 length: 12 residues. The germline V gene has CDR1 SQVTM and CDR2 ANQGSEA. CDR3 sequence reads: CSVEKYKEGYTF. The CDR3 DNA is TGCAGCGTTGAAAAGTACAAAGAAGGCTACACCTTC.

The chain employs TRBV6-5 and TRBJ2-6; weak D call: TRBD2 (5 bases). V was trimmed by 0 bases and J by 2 bases, leaving 8 bases between them. CDR1 and CDR2 from the germline V gene are MNHEY and SVGAGI. CDR3 length equals 16 residues. The CDR3 here is CASSYSRATGANVLTF. The CDR3, as DNA: TGTGCCAGCAGTTACTCGAGGGCAACTGGGGCCAACGTCCTGACTTTC.

The chain recombines TRBV29-1 with TRBJ2-3; D is perhaps TRBD1 (5 bases). Trimming pared 7 bases from V and 1 base from J, leaving 12 bases between. CDR1 SQVTM and CDR2 ANQGSEA come from the germline V gene. The CDR3 runs to 13 residues. CDR3 DNA: TGCAGCGGAAAAGGACACGGCACAGATACGCAGTATTTT. Its protein product is CSGKGHGTDTQYF.

The V call is TRBV5-1, the J call TRBJ1-6, with TRBD1 identical over 8 bases. CDR3 length: 15 amino acids. J lost 9 bases, V lost 4 bases, and 9 bases had no gene match. Looked up from germline, CDR1 is SGHRS and CDR2 is YFSETQ. CDR3 amino acids: CASSGTGLDFSPLHF. The CDR3 nucleotides read TGCGCCAGCAGCGGGACAGGTCTGGATTTTTCACCCCTCCACTTT.